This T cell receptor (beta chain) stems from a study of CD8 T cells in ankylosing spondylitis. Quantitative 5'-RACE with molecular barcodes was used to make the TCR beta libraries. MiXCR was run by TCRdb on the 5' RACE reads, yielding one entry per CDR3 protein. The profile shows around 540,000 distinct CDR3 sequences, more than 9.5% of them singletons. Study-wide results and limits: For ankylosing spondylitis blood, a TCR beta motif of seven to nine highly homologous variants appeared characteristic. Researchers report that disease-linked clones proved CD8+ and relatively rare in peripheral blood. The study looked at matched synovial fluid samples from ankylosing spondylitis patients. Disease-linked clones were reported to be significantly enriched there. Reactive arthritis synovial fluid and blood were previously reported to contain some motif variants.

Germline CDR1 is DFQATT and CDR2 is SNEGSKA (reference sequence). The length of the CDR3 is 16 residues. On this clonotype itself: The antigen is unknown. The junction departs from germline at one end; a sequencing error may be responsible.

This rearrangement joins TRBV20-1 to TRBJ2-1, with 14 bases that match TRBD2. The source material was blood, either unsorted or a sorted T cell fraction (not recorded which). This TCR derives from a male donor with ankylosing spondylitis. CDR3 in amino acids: CCAIGTSGSSYNEQFF. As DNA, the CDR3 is TGCTGTGCTATAGGGACTAGCGGGAGCTCCTACAATGAGCAGTTCTTC.